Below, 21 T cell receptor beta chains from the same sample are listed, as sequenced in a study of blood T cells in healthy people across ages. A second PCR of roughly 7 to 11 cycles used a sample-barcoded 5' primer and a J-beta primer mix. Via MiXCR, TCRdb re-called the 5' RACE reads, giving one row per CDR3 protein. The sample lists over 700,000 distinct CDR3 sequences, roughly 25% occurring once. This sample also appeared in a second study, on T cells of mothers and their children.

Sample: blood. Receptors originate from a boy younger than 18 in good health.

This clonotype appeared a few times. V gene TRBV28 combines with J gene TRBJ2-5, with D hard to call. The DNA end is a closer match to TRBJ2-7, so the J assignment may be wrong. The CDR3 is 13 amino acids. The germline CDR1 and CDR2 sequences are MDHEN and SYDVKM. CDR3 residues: CASLSTPYSEQYF. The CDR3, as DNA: TGTGCCAGCCTCTCCACCCCTTATTCCGAGCAGTACTTC.

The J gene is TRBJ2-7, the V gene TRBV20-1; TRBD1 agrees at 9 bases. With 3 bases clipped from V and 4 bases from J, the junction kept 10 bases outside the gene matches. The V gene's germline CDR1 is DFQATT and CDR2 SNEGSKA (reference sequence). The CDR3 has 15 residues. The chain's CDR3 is CSASDLGTGLYEQYF. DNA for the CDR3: TGCAGTGCTAGCGATTTAGGGACAGGGTTATACGAGCAGTACTTC.

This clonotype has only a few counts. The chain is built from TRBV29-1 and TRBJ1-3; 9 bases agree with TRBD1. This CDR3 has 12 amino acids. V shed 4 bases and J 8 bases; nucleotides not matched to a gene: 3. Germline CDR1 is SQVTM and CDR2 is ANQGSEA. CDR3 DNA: TGCAGCGTTGGGGGACAGGGATACACCATATATTTT. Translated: CSVGGQGYTIYF.

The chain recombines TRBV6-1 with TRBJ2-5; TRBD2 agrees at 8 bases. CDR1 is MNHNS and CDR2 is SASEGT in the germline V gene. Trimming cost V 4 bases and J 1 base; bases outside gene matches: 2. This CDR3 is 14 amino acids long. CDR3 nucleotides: TGTGCCAGCAGTGCGACTAGCGTCCAAGAGACCCAGTACTTC. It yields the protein CASSATSVQETQYF.

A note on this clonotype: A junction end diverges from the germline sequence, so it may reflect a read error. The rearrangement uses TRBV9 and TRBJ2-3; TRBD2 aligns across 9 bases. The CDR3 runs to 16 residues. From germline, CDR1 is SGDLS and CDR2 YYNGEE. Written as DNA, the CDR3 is TGTACCAGCAGCGTAGAGGCGGGAGGGAGCACAGATACGCAGTATTTT. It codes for CTSSVEAGGSTDTQYF.

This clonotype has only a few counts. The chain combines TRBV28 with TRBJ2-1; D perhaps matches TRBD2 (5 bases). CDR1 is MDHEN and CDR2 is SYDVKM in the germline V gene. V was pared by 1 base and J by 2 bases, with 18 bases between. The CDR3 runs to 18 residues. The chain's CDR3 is CASSLSAELTSPYNEQFF. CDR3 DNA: TGTGCCAGCAGTTTATCCGCCGAGTTAACTAGTCCCTACAATGAGCAGTTCTTC.

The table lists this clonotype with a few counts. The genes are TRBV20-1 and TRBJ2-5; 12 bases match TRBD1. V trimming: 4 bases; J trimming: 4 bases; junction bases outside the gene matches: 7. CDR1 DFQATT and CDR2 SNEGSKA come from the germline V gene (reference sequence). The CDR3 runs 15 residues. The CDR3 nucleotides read TGCAGTGCTACCTCCGGGACAGGGGGCCGAGAGACCCAGTACTTC. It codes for CSATSGTGGRETQYF.

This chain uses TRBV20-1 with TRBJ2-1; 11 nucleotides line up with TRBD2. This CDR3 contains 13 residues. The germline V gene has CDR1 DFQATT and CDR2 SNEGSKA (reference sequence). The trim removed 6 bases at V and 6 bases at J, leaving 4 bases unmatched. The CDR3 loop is CSAPSGGPNEQFF. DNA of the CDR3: TGCAGTGCCCCTAGCGGGGGGCCCAATGAGCAGTTCTTC.

The CDR3 protein is CASRYTVGRPPHSGANVLTF. The DNA for the CDR3 is TGTGCCAGCAGGTATACAGTAGGGCGCCCCCCCCACTCTGGGGCCAACGTCCTGACTTTC. This chain uses TRBV28 with TRBJ2-6; D gene uncertain. CDR1 is MDHEN, CDR2 SYDVKM, per germline. With 6 bases removed from V and 0 bases from J, the gap between germline ends came to 24 bases. The length of the CDR3 is 20 residues.

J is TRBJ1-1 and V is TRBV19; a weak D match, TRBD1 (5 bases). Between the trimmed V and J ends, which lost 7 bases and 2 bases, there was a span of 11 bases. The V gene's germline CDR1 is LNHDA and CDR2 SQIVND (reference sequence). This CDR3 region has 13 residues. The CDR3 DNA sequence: TGTGCCAGTATATCGACAGCAAACACTGAAGCTTTCTTT. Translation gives CASISTANTEAFF.

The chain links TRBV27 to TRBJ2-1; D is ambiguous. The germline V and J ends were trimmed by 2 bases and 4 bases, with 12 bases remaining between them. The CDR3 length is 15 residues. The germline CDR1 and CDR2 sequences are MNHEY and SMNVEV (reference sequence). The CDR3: CASSLAPPGYNEQFF. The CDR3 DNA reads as TGTGCCAGCAGTTTAGCCCCCCCAGGTTACAATGAGCAGTTCTTC.

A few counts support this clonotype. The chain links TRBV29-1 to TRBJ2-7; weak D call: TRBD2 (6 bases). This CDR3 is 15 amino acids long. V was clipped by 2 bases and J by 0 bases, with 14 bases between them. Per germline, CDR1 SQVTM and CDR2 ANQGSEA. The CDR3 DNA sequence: TGCAGCGTTGAATCGCGGGGTACCAACTCCTACGAGCAGTACTTC. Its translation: CSVESRGTNSYEQYF.

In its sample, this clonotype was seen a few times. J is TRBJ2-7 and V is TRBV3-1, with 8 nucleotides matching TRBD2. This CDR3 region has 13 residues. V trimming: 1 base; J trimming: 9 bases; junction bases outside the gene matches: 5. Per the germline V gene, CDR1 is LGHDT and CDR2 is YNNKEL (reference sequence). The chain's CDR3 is CASSQATSVRQYF. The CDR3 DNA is TGTGCCAGCAGCCAAGCGACTAGCGTTAGGCAGTACTTC.

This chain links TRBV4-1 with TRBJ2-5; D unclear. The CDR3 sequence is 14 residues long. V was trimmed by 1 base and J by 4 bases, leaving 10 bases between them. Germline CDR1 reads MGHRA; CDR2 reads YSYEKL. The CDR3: CASSQVASGETQYF. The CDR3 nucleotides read TGCGCCAGCAGCCAAGTAGCTTCCGGAGAGACCCAGTACTTC.

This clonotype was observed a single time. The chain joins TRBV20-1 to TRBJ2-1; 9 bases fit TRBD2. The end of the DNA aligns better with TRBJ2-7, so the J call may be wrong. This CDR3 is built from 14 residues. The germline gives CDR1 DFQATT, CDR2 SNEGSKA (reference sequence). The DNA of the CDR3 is TGCAGTGCTAGAGTAGCGGGAGCCCCCTACGAGCAGTACTTC. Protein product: CSARVAGAPYEQYF.

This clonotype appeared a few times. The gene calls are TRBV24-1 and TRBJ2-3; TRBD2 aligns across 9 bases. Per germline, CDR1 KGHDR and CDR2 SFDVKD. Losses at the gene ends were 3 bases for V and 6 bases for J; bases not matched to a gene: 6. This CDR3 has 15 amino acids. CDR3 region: CATSDGALAGDTQYF. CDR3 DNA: TGTGCCACCAGTGATGGCGCTCTAGCGGGGGATACGCAGTATTTT.

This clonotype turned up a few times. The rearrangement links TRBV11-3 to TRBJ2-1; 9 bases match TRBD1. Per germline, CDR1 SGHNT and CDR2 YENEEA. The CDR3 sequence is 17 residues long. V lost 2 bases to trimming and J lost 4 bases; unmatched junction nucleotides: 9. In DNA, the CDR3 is TGTGCCAGCAGCTTAACGCTGGGGGACAGGGAGTACAATGAGCAGTTCTTC. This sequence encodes CASSLTLGDREYNEQFF.

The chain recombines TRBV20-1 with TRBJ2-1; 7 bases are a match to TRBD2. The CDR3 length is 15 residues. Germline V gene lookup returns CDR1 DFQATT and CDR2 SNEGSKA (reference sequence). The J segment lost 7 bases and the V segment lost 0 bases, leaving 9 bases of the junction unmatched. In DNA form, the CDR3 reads TGCAGTGCTAGAGATCTCGACGGGAGGTTGAATGAGCAGTTCTTC. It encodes CSARDLDGRLNEQFF.

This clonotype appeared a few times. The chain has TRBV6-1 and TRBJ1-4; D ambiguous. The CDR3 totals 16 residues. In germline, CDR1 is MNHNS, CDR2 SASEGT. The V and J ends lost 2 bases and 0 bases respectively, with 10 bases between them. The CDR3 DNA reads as TGTGCCAGCAGTGAACGGCCTCTTGCAACTAATGAAAAACTGTTTTTT. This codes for CASSERPLATNEKLFF.

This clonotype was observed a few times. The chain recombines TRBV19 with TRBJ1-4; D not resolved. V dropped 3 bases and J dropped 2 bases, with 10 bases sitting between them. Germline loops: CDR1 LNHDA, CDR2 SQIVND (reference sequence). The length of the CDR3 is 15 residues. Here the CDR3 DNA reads TGTGCCAGTAGTATTCTTGGTAGGACTAATGAAAAACTGTTTTTT. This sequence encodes CASSILGRTNEKLFF.

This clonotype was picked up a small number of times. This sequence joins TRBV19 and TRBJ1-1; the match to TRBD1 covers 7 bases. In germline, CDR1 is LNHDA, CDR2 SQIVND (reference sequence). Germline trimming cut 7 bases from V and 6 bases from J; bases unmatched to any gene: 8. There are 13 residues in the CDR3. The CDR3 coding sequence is TGTGCCAGTACCGACGACAGGGCAGCTGAAGCTTTCTTT. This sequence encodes CASTDDRAAEAFF.